The T cell receptor beta chain under discussion was sequenced for a study of blood T cell repertoires in COVID-19. In its sample, this clone was seen once. The germline V gene has CDR1 MNHEY and CDR2 SVGAGI. The CDR3 contains 15 residues. The germline V and J ends were trimmed by 6 bases and 7 bases, with 18 bases remaining between them. Repertoires were generated with immunoSEQ multiplex PCR, while TCRdb's copy carries only in-frame clones and drops some. The table has around 99,000 clones, approximately 82% seen once. The sequence came from a woman aged 80 or over with active or convalescent COVID-19. The rearrangement joins TRBV6-5 to TRBJ2-2; D remains unclear. The sequencing input was peripheral blood. This chain's CDR3 is CASSPLGRRHGELFF. CDR3 bases: TGTGCCAGCAGCCCCCTAGGCCGAAGGCACGGGGAGCTGTTTTTT.